This TCR beta chain was observed in a study of Ad26.COV2.S vaccination and SARS-CoV-2 variants. Described treatment: around 19 received Ad26.COV2.S at low or high dose, single or two shots; a few received placebo; per-sample allocation not given. Sampling happened 63 days after the first vaccine or placebo injection. TCRdb keeps only in-frame clones here, not all; method: immunoSEQ multiplex PCR. In the table there are approximately 410,000 clones, around nine tenths of which are singletons. This clone was counted a few times. The sample has other DNA sequences that encode this CDR3 too. V dropped 6 bases and J dropped 1; count of bases not matched to a gene: 3. CDR1 is SNHLY and CDR2 is FYNNEI in the germline V gene. The CDR3 sequence is 14 residues long.

Here the sequenced sample was peripheral blood, taken in a trial of Ad26.COV2.S vaccine versus placebo. The sequence came from a person between 18 and 65 years old who received the Ad26.COV2.S COVID-19 vaccine or a placebo. V and J are TRBV2 and TRBJ2-5; 9 bases line up with TRBD2. The DNA of the CDR3 is TGTGCCAGCAGCTTTAGCGGGGGCCAAGAGACCCAGTACTTC. As protein: CASSFSGGQETQYF.